This T cell receptor beta chain was identified in a study of blood T cell repertoires in COVID-19. Sequencing used immunoSEQ multiplex PCR; TCRdb keeps in-frame clones, though not all of them. Of some 200,000 clones in the sample, more than 75% were seen once. The germline V gene encodes CDR1 MDHEN and CDR2 SYDVKM. The CDR3 runs to 14 residues. Trimming at V came to 6 bases and at J to 4 bases, leaving 6 bases not matched to a gene. What was sequenced was PBMCs or T cells enriched from blood (not recorded which). The chain has TRBV28 and TRBJ2-7; 10 bases are a match to TRBD1. This clonotype was sampled from a woman aged 45 to 65 who had recovered from COVID-19. The CDR3 nucleotides are TGTGCCAGCAGCCTGACAGGGGGCCTATACGAGCAGTACTTC. Translated, it gives CASSLTGGLYEQYF.